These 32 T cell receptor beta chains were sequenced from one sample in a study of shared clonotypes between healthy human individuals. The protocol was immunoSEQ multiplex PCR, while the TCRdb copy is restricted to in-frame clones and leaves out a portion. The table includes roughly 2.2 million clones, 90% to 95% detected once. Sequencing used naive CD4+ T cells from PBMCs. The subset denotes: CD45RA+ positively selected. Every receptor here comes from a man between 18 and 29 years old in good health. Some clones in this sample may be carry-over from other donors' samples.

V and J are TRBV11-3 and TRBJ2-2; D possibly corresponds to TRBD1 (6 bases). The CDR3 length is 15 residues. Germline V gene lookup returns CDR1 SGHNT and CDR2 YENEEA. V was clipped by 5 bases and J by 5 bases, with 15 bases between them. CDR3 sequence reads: CASSNRDTKTGELFF. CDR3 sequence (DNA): TGTGCCAGCAGCAACCGGGACACCAAGACCGGGGAGCTGTTTTTT.

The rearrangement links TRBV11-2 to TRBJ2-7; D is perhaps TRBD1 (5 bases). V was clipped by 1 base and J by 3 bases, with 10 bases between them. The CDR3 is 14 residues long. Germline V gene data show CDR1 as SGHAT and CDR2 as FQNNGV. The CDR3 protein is CASSLAVGHYEQYF. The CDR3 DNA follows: TGTGCCAGCAGCTTAGCGGTCGGACACTACGAGCAGTACTTC. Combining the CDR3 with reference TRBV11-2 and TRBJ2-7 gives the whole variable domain EAGVAQSPRYKIIEKRQSVAFWCNPISGHATLYWYQQILGQGPKLLIQFQNNGVVDDSQLPKDRFSAERLKGVDSTLKIQPAKLEDSAVYLCASSLAVGHYEQYFGPGTRLTVT.

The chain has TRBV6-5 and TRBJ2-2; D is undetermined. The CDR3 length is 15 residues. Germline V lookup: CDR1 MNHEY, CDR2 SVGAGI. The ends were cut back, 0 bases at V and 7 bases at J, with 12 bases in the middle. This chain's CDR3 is CASSYSSPGHGELFF. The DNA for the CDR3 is TGTGCCAGCAGTTACTCGAGTCCCGGGCACGGGGAGCTGTTTTTT.

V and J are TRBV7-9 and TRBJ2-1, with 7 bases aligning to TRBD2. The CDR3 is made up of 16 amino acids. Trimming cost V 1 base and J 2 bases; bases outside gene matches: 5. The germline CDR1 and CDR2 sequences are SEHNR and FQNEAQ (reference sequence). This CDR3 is CASSLGLAETYNEQFF. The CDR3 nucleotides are TGTGCCAGCAGCTTAGGGCTAGCGGAAACCTACAATGAGCAGTTCTTC.

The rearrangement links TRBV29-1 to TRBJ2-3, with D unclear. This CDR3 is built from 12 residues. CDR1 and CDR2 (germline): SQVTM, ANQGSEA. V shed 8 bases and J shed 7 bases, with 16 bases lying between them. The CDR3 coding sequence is TGCAGCACCCGGATTGATACGTATACGCAGTATTTT. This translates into CSTRIDTYTQYF.

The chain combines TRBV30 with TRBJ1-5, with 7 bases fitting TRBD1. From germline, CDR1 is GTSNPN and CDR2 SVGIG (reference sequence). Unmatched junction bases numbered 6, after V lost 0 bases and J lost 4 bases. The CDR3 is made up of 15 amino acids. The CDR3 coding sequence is TGTGCCTGGAGTGTAGGTACAGGGGCAAATCAGCCCCAGCATTTT. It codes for CAWSVGTGANQPQHF. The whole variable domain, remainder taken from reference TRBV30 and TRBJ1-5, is SQTIHQWPATLVQPVGSPLSLECTVEGTSNPNLYWYRQAAGRGLQLLFYSVGIGQISSEVPQNLSASRPQDRQFILSSKKLLLSDSGFYLCAWSVGTGANQPQHFGDGTRLSIL.

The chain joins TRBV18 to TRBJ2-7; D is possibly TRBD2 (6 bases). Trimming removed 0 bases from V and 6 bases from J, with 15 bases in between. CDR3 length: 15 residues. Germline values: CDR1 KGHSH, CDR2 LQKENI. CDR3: CASSPPTGRELEQYF. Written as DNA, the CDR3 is TGTGCCAGCTCACCACCTACCGGGAGAGAGCTCGAGCAGTACTTC.

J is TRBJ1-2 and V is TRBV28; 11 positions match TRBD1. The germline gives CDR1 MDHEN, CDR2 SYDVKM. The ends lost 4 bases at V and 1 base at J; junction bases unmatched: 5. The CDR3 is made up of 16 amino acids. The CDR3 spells CASSSGQGADNYGYTF. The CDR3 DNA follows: TGTGCCAGCAGTTCCGGACAGGGGGCAGATAACTATGGCTACACCTTC.

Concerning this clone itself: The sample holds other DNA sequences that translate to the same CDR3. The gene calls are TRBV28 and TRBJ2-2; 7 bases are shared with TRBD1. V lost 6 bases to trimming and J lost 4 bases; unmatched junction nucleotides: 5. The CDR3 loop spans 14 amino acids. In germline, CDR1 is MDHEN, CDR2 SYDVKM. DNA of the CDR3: TGTGCCAGCAGCAAACAGGGGACCACCGGGGAGCTGTTTTTT. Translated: CASSKQGTTGELFF.

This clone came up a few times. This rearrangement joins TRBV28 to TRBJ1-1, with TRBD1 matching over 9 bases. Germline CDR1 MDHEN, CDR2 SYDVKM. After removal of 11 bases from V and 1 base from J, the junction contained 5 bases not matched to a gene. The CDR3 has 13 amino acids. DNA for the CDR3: TGTGCCTCCGGACAGGGGAAGAACACTGAAGCTTTCTTT. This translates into CASGQGKNTEAFF.

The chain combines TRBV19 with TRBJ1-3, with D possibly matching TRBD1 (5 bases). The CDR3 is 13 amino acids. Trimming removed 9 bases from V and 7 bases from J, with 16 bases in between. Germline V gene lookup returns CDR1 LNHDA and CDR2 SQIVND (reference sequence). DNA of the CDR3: TGTGCCAGCCCTGGGGCCCGAGGTAACACCATATATTTT. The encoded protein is CASPGARGNTIYF.

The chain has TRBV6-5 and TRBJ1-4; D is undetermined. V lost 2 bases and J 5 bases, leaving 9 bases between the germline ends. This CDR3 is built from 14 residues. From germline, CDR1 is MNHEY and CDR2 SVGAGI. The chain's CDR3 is CASSYGSPNEKLFF. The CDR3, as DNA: TGTGCCAGCAGTTACGGCAGCCCGAATGAAAAACTGTTTTTT.

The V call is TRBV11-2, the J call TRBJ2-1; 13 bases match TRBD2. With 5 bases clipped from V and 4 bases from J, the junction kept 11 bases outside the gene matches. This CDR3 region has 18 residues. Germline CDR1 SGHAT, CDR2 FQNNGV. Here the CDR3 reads CASSPRTSGRLTYNEQFF. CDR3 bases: TGTGCCAGCAGCCCCCGGACTAGCGGGAGACTGACGTACAATGAGCAGTTCTTC. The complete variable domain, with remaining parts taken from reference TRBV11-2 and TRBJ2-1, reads EAGVAQSPRYKIIEKRQSVAFWCNPISGHATLYWYQQILGQGPKLLIQFQNNGVVDDSQLPKDRFSAERLKGVDSTLKIQPAKLEDSAVYLCASSPRTSGRLTYNEQFFGPGTRLTVL.

The CDR3, as DNA: TGTGCCAGCAGCTCCACGGGACGGGTCTACAATGAGCAGTTCTTC. This translates into CASSSTGRVYNEQFF. The chain has TRBV11-2 and TRBJ2-1, with D perhaps being TRBD1 or TRBD2 (5 bases each). Germline V lookup: CDR1 SGHAT, CDR2 FQNNGV. This CDR3 is 15 amino acids long. Trimming shortened V by 4 bases and J by 3 bases, and 13 bases separated the two germline ends. Supplemented by reference TRBV11-2 and TRBJ2-1, the full variable domain reads EAGVAQSPRYKIIEKRQSVAFWCNPISGHATLYWYQQILGQGPKLLIQFQNNGVVDDSQLPKDRFSAERLKGVDSTLKIQPAKLEDSAVYLCASSSTGRVYNEQFFGPGTRLTVL.

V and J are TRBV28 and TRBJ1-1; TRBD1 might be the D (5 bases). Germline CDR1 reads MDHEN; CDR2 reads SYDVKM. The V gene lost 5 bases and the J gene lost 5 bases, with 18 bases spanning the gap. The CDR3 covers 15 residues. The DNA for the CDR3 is TGTGCCAGCAGTCCCGGAGGGACCGAGACTACTGAAGCTTTCTTT. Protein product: CASSPGGTETTEAFF.

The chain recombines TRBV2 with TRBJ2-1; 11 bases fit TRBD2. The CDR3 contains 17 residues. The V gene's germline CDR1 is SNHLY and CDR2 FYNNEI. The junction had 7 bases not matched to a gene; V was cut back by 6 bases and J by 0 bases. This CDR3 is CASRGTSGLSSYNEQFF. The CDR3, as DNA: TGTGCCAGCAGGGGGACTAGCGGACTGAGCTCCTACAATGAGCAGTTCTTC.

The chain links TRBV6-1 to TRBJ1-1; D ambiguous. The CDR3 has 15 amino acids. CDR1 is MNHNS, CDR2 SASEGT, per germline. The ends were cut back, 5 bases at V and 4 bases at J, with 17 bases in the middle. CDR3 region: CASSPDGGLGTEAFF. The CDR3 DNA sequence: TGTGCCAGCAGTCCCGATGGAGGGTTAGGCACTGAAGCTTTCTTT.

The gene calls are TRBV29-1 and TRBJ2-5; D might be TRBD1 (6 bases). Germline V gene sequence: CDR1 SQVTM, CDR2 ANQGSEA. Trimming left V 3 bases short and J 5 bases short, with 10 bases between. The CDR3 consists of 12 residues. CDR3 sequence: CSVDAGDETQYF. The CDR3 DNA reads TGCAGCGTTGACGCAGGGGACGAGACCCAGTACTTC.

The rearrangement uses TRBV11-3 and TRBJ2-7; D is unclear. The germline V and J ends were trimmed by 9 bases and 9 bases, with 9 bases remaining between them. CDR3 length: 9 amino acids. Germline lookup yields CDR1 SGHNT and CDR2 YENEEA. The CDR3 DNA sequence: TGTGCCAGGAAATCTGGGCAGTACTTC. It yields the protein CARKSGQYF. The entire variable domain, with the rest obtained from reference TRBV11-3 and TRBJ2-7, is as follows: EAGVVQSPRYKIIEKKQPVAFWCNPISGHNTLYWYLQNLGQGPELLIRYENEEAVDDSQLPKDRFSAERLKGVDSTLKIQPAELGDSAVYLCARKSGQYFGPGTRLTVT.

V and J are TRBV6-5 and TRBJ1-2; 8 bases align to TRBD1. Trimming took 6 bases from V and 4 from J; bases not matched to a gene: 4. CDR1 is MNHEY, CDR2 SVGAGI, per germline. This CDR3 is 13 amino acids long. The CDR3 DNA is TGTGCCAGCAGCAGGGGGCAGAGCTATGGCTACACCTTC. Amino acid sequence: CASSRGQSYGYTF.

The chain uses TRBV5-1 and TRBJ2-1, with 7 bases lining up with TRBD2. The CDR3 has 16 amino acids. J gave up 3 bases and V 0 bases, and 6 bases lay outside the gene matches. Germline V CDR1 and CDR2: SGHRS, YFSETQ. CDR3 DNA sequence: TGCGCCAGCAGCTTGGCCCCTAGCGGAATCTACAATGAGCAGTTCTTC. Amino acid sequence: CASSLAPSGIYNEQFF.

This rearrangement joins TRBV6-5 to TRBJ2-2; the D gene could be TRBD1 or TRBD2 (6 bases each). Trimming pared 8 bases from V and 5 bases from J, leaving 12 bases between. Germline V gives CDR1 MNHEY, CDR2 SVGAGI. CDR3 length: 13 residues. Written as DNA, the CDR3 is TGTGCCAGCGGTCGGGGGCTGACCGGGGAGCTGTTTTTT. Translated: CASGRGLTGELFF.

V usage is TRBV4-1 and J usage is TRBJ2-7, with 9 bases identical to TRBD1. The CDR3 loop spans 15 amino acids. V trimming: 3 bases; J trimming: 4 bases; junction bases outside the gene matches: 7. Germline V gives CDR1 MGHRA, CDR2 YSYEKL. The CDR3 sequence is CASSQPGTGNYEQYF. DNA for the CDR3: TGCGCCAGCAGCCAGCCCGGGACAGGGAATTACGAGCAGTACTTC.

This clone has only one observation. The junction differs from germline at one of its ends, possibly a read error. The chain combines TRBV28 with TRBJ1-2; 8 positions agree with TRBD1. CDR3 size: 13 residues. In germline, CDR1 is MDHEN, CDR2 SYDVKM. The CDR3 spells CASSTPTDREGSF. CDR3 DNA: TGTGCCAGCAGTACCCCTACGGACAGGGAGGGATCCTTC.

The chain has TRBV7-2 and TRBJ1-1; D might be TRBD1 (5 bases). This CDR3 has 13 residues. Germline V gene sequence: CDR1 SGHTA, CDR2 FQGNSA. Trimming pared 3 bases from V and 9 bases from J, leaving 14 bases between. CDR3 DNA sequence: TGTGCCAGCAGCTTGGCCAGGGCCAGGAAAGCTTTCTTT. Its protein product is CASSLARARKAFF. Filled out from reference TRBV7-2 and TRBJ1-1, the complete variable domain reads GAGVSQSPSNKVTEKGKDVELRCDPISGHTALYWYRQSLGQGLEFLIYFQGNSAPDKSGLPSDRFSAERTGGSVSTLTIQRTQQEDSAVYLCASSLARARKAFFGQGTRLTVV.

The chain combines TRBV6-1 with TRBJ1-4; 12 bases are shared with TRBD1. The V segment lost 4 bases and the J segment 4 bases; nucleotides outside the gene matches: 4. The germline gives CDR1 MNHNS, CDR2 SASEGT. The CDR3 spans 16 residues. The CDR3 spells CASSAGQGARNEKLFF. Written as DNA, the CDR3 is TGTGCCAGCAGTGCGGGACAGGGGGCACGTAATGAAAAACTGTTTTTT.

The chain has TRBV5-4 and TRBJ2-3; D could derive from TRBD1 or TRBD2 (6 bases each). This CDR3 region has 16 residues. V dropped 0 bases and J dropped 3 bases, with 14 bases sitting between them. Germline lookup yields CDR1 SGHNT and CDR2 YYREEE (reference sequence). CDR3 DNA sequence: TGTGCCAGCAGCTTGGAGGGGGGTCGAAGGACAGATACGCAGTATTTT. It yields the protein CASSLEGGRRTDTQYF.

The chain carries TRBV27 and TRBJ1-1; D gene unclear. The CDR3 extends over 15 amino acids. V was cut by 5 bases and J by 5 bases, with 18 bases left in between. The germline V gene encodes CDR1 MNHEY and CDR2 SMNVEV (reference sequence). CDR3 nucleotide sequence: TGTGCCAGCAGTGTGGATTGGCAGGCGAGGACTGAAGCTTTCTTT. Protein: CASSVDWQARTEAFF.

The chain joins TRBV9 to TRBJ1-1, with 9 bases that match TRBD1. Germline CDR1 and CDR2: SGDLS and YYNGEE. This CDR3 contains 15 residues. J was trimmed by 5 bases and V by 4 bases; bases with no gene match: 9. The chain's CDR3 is CASSPGQGRYTEAFF. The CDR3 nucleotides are TGTGCCAGCAGCCCGGGACAGGGAAGGTATACTGAAGCTTTCTTT.

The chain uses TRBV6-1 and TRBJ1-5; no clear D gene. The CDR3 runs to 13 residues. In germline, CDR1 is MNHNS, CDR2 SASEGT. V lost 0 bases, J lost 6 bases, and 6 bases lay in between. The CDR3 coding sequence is TGTGCCAGCAGTGAAGCGCTTCGTCAGCCCCAGCATTTT. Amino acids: CASSEALRQPQHF.

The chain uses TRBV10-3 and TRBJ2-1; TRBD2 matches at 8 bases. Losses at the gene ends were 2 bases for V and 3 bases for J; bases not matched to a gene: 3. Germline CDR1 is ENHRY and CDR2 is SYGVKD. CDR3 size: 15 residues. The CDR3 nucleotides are TGTGCCATCAGTGAGGACGGGACTAGCTACAATGAGCAGTTCTTC. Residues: CAISEDGTSYNEQFF.

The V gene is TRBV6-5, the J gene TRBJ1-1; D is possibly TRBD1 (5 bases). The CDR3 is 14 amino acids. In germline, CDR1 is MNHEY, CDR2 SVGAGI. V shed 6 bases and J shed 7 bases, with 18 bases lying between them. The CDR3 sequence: CASSRTPESSEAFF. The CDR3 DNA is TGTGCCAGCAGCAGGACACCCGAAAGTAGTGAAGCTTTCTTT.